A selection of T cell receptor beta chains follows, all from one sample in a study of beta chain features in type 1 diabetes. The repertoire was sequenced with immunoSEQ multiplex PCR; TCRdb's copy has only in-frame clones and lacks some. The sample lists fewer than 400,000 clones; roughly 8% were seen once. Source material: central memory CD4+ T cells from blood. The receptors originated from a woman aged 18-29 years in good health. The CDR3 runs from the conserved cysteine through the conserved F or W. The D gene is left open where the match is weak. Size is omitted from some rows. Given values are once, few, many or a class for expanded clones.

clone size	J gene	D gene	V gene	CDR3 protein	CDR3 DNA
many	TRBJ1-3	-	TRBV7-9	CASSPTGLFSGNTIYF	TGTGCCAGCAGTCCAACCGGGTTGTTCTCTGGAAACACCATATATTTT
-	TRBJ2-3	-	TRBV5-4	CASSLGPGRGGTDTQYF	TGTGCCAGCAGCTTGGGTCCTGGGCGGGGAGGCACAGATACGCAGTATTTT
few	TRBJ2-7	TRBD2	TRBV28	CASSPSGRGYEQYF	TGTGCCAGCAGTCCTAGCGGGAGAGGGTACGAGCAGTACTTC
-	TRBJ2-5	-	TRBV28	CASSFQIQETQYF	TGTGCCAGCAGTTTCCAGATCCAAGAGACCCAGTACTTC
few	TRBJ2-2	TRBD2	TRBV6-6	CASSSLAGGYGELFF	TGTGCCAGCAGTTCTCTAGCGGGAGGGTACGGGGAGCTGTTTTTT
-	TRBJ2-2	TRBD2	TRBV2	CASSVSGGPGELFF	TGTGCCAGCAGTGTTTCGGGAGGCCCCGGGGAGCTGTTTTTT
-	TRBJ1-2	-	TRBV10-3	CAIKGQSNYGYTF	TGTGCCATCAAGGGTCAGTCTAACTATGGCTACACCTTC
few	TRBJ2-1	TRBD2	TRBV19	CASSVGLASYNEQFF	TGTGCCAGTAGTGTGGGACTAGCGAGCTACAATGAGCAGTTCTTC
few	TRBJ2-2	TRBD2	TRBV7-2	CATKRENTGELFF	TGTGCCACCAAGCGGGAAAACACCGGGGAGCTGTTTTTT
-	TRBJ1-5	-	TRBV7-8	CASSLVPTGNQPQHF	TGTGCCAGCAGCTTAGTCCCTACTGGCAATCAGCCCCAGCATTTT
-	TRBJ2-7	TRBD1	TRBV5-1	CASSIGQGREQYF	TGCGCCAGCAGCATCGGACAGGGACGCGAGCAGTACTTC
-	TRBJ2-7	TRBD2	TRBV28	CASALAGRPNEQYF	TGTGCCAGCGCTCTAGCGGGGAGACCGAACGAGCAGTACTTC
-	TRBJ2-1	-	TRBV11-2	CASSPRLDGEQFF	TGTGCCAGCAGCCCGAGACTCGACGGTGAGCAGTTCTTC
-	TRBJ2-2	-	TRBV4-3	CASSQDQGIAGELFF	TGCGCCAGCAGCCAAGATCAAGGAATAGCCGGGGAGCTGTTTTTT
-	TRBJ2-7	TRBD2	TRBV18	CASSRGGSDEQYF	TGTGCCAGCTCACGGGGCGGGAGTGACGAGCAGTACTTC
few	TRBJ1-5	TRBD1	TRBV7-9	CASSLGDRAQPQHF	TGTGCCAGCAGCTTAGGGGACAGGGCTCAGCCCCAGCATTTT
few	TRBJ2-5	TRBD1	TRBV7-2	CASSSDRLYQETQYF	TGTGCCAGCAGCTCGGACAGGCTGTACCAAGAGACCCAGTACTTC
-	TRBJ2-1	-	TRBV27	CASSLRATDNEQFF	TGTGCCAGCAGTTTACGGGCGACGGACAATGAGCAGTTCTTC
few	TRBJ2-5	-	TRBV28	CASSFDLETQYF	TGTGCCAGCAGTTTCGACTTGGAGACCCAGTACTTC
-	TRBJ2-3	-	TRBV18	CASSPSAGGTDTQYF	TGTGCCAGCTCACCCTCAGCAGGGGGCACAGATACGCAGTATTTT
-	TRBJ2-1	TRBD2	TRBV7-6	CASSLAPLSSGRNEQFF	TGTGCCAGCAGCTTAGCACCTTTGTCCAGCGGGAGAAATGAGCAGTTCTTC
-	TRBJ2-7	-	TRBV5-1	CASSLHPGTYEQYF	TGCGCCAGCAGCTTGCATCCAGGGACCTACGAGCAGTACTTC
many	TRBJ2-6	-	TRBV5-1	CASSLDNPGLSGANVLTF	TGCGCCAGCAGCTTGGACAATCCAGGGCTCTCTGGGGCCAACGTCCTGACTTTC
few	TRBJ2-2	TRBD1	TRBV19	CASNDRAPVGELFF	TGTGCCAGTAACGACAGGGCTCCTGTCGGGGAGCTGTTTTTT
few	TRBJ1-1	TRBD1	TRBV18	CASSRDSRRAFF	TGTGCCAGCTCACGGGACAGCCGTCGAGCTTTCTTT
-	TRBJ2-1	TRBD2	TRBV2	CASAGLAGGRGEQFF	TGTGCCAGCGCCGGACTAGCGGGAGGGCGTGGTGAGCAGTTCTTC
-	TRBJ2-4	-	TRBV2	CASSARDRENIQYF	TGTGCCAGCAGCGCGCGGGACCGCGAAAACATTCAGTACTTC
many	TRBJ2-6	-	TRBV2	CASLLEVGANVLTF	TGTGCCAGCCTCCTGGAAGTAGGGGCCAACGTCCTGACTTTC
few	TRBJ2-1	-	TRBV4-3	CASSQIRANEQFF	TGCGCCAGCAGCCAAATACGGGCAAATGAGCAGTTCTTC